This record concerns one T cell receptor beta chain sequence. What it binds is not known. The sample is drawn from a study of T cell responses to AZD1222 COVID-19 vaccine. Study outcomes and limitations: Unmutated regions of variants are reportedly targeted by nearly half of spike-specific TCRs. Researchers report vaccine-associated CD4 TCRs spanning spike, with dominance at 160-218 and 743-854.

Measured with immunoSEQ multiplex PCR; TCRdb has only the in-frame clones, and not every one. Here the sample spans 190,000 or so clones, 80% to 95% being singletons. CDR1 and CDR2 (germline): SGHTS, YDEGEE. The V end was cut by 2 bases, the J end by 8 bases, with 11 bases between. There are 13 residues in the CDR3. The input for sequencing was peripheral blood, taken 28 days after the second AZD1222 dose. The sequence came from an adult who received the AZD1222 COVID-19 vaccine. The rearrangement uses TRBV5-8 and TRBJ1-5; D remains ambiguous. The CDR3 here is CASSFSPGEPQHF. CDR3 bases: TGTGCCAGCAGCTTCTCCCCCGGGGAGCCCCAGCATTTT.